The 8 T cell receptor beta chains reported below all come from one sample, sequenced in a study of CD8 T cells in Susac syndrome. It was with random hexamers that roughly 0.5 to 1 ug RNA was reverse transcribed. TCRdb re-called the immunoSEQ multiplex PCR reads with MiXCR, one entry per CDR3 protein. The data contain 150,000 to 200,000 distinct CDR3 sequences, roughly 90% of them singletons. Source material: CD4+ T cells from PBMCs. These receptors originate from a human donor with Susac syndrome.

V is TRBV5-4 and J is TRBJ2-2; TRBD2 matches 9 bases. The CDR3 covers 14 residues. The V and J ends lost 2 bases and 8 bases, in that order; junction bases with no gene match: 4. Germline values: CDR1 SGHNT, CDR2 YYREEE (reference sequence). DNA of the CDR3: TGTGCCAGCAGCTTCCTAGCGGGAACTGGGGAGCTGTTTTTT. Protein product: CASSFLAGTGELFF.

J is TRBJ2-3 and V is TRBV5-5; D unresolved. The CDR3 consists of 14 residues. The ends were cut back, 2 bases at V and 0 bases at J, with 7 bases in the middle. The germline V gene encodes CDR1 SGHKS and CDR2 YYEKEE (reference sequence). CDR3 coding DNA: TGTGCCAGCAGCTTTAGCAGTAGCACAGATACGCAGTATTTT. It translates to CASSFSSSTDTQYF.

The rearrangement links TRBV7-2 to TRBJ2-3; D remains ambiguous. Trimming removed 5 bases at V and 2 bases at J, with 11 bases between. The CDR3 is 14 amino acids. The germline CDR1 and CDR2 sequences are SGHTA and FQGNSA. The CDR3 protein is CASSLRPNTDTQYF. The CDR3 DNA sequence: TGTGCCAGCAGCCTCAGGCCCAACACAGATACGCAGTATTTT.

The J gene is TRBJ2-1, the V gene TRBV30; 8 bases line up with TRBD1. Germline CDR1 GTSNPN, CDR2 SVGIG (reference sequence). The trim removed 4 bases at V and 0 bases at J, leaving 20 bases unmatched. The CDR3 is 20 residues long. DNA for the CDR3: TGTGCCTGGAATACTGAAACAAACCCCAGGGGGCGAAGCTCCTACAATGAGCAGTTCTTC. It encodes CAWNTETNPRGRSSYNEQFF.

The chain carries TRBV28 and TRBJ2-3; 8 nucleotides line up with TRBD2. The CDR3 runs to 15 residues. Germline lookup yields CDR1 MDHEN and CDR2 SYDVKM. V trimming: 3 bases; J trimming: 2 bases; junction bases outside the gene matches: 4. The CDR3 region has the DNA TGTGCCAGCAGTTTTGGAGCGGGAGTCACAGATACGCAGTATTTT. Its translation: CASSFGAGVTDTQYF.

This chain uses TRBV3-1 with TRBJ2-7, with D hard to call. V dropped 1 base and J dropped 6 bases, with 16 bases sitting between them. Germline V gene lookup returns CDR1 LGHDT and CDR2 YNNKEL (reference sequence). The CDR3 has 15 residues. This chain's CDR3 is CASSQVVTPPGEQYF. For the CDR3, the DNA is TGTGCCAGCAGCCAAGTGGTCACGCCACCGGGCGAGCAGTACTTC.

The chain employs TRBV7-8 and TRBJ2-1; 7 bases align to TRBD1. The CDR3 sequence is 16 residues long. Germline loops: CDR1 SGHVS, CDR2 FQNEAQ. Losses at the gene ends were 6 bases for V and 9 bases for J; bases not matched to a gene: 17. Here the CDR3 reads CASRTFKDRPFGEQFF. CDR3 bases: TGTGCCAGCAGGACCTTTAAGGACAGGCCTTTTGGTGAGCAGTTCTTC.

This chain links TRBV28 with TRBJ1-4; D unclear. V was shortened by 2 bases and J by 9 bases, with 10 bases between the two germline ends. Germline-derived CDR1 and CDR2 are MDHEN and SYDVKM. The CDR3 runs 13 residues. Here the CDR3 reads CASSLRSPQKLFF. As DNA, the CDR3 is TGTGCCAGCAGTTTACGTTCCCCTCAAAAACTGTTTTTT.